This TCR beta chain came from a study of a mutant IDH1 vaccine in newly diagnosed glioma. Concerning this clone: Its antigen remains unidentified.

The sample's time point: week 23, last vaccination. One vaccine dose held 300 ug of mutant IDH1 20-mer peptide and came with topical imiquimod. Some clones are missing from TCRdb's copy, which holds only in-frame ones; the method was immunoSEQ multiplex PCR. Among tens of thousands of clones listed, around 76% were seen once. CDR3 size: 14 residues. V was clipped by 4 bases and J by 7 bases, with 14 bases between them. Findings and limits, study-wide: Altogether, 80% to 95% of patients exhibited vaccine-induced immune responses.

Sequenced here: PBMCs, sampled from a glioma patient whose treatment included an IDH1 peptide vaccine. The clonotype originates from a man between 45 and 60 years old with glioma. This chain uses TRBV6-7 with TRBJ2-1; TRBD2 might be the D (6 bases). Being an ORF, TRBV6-7 has a function that is uncertain. The DNA of the CDR3 is TGTGCCAGCAGTTGGGGGGTTCAGGTTAATGAGCAGTTCTTC. This translates into CASSWGVQVNEQFF.